This T cell receptor (beta chain) was identified in a study of CD8 T cells in Susac syndrome. General study points: It was in TEMRA cells and active patients that Susac CD8+ clonal expansion peaked.

FACS was used to enrich TEMRA cells, whereas the CD8+ and CD4+ T cells were obtained by negative isolation. CDR1 and CDR2 (germline): MGHDK, SYGVNS. The CDR3 sequence runs 13 residues, both termini included. Reverse transcription of roughly 0.45 to 1 ug RNA used random hexamers. MiXCR, applied by TCRdb to the immunoSEQ multiplex PCR reads, yields one record per CDR3 protein. The sample comprises around 81,000 distinct CDR3 sequences, about 93% of which are singletons, and about 0.94% rests with the top ten. To note about this clonotype: The target antigen is unknown. The DNA is omitted, as the CDR3 cannot be located on it reliably, and the CDR3 follows TCRdb's listing.

This clonotype originated in a human donor with Susac syndrome. Sequenced: CD8+ T cells from PBMCs. The rearrangement links TRBV25-1 to TRBJ1-3. CDR3 amino acids: CASSVGPGNTTYF.